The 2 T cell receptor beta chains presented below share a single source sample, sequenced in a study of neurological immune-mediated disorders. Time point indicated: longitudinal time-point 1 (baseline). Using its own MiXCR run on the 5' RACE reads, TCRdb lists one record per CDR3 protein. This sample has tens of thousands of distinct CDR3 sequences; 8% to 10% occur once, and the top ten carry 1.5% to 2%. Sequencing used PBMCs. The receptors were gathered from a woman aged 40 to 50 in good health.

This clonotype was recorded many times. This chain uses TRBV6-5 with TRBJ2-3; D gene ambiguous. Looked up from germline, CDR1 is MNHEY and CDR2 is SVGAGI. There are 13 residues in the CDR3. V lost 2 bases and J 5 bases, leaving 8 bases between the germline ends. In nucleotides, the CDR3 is TGTGCCAGCAGTTACGGCCGCCGAGATACGCAGTATTTT. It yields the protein CASSYGRRDTQYF.

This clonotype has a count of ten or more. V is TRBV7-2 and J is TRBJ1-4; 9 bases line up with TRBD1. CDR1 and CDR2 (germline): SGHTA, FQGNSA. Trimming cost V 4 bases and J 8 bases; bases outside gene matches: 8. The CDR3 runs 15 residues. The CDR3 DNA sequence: TGTGCCAGCAGCTGGAGGGACAGGGCGAACGAAAAACTGTTTTTT. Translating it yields CASSWRDRANEKLFF.